This TCR beta chain was sequenced for a study of cytomegalovirus exposure and HLA in healthy donors. V lost 4 bases and J 1 base, leaving 10 bases between the germline ends. This CDR3 has 14 residues. Germline V gives CDR1 SGHTA, CDR2 FQGTGA. The primer mix had 60 Vbeta and 13 Jbeta primers. Method: immunoSEQ multiplex PCR; TCRdb's copy keeps in-frame clones and lacks some. Among about 170,000 clones, 80% were seen once, and the ten largest hold 1%. The study, taken as a whole, reports: Researchers reported in a later analysis that a missense DCLRE1C variant was tied to TCR beta V- and J-gene trimming. Earlier analysis looked at TCR beta V segments, and most were productive about 87% or about 30% of the time.

In the case of this clone: Its antigen is not known.

Sequenced sample: PBMCs. The gene calls are TRBV7-3 and TRBJ1-1; D gene unclear. This receptor was taken from a woman in her 50s in good health and CMV-seropositive. CDR3 bases: TGTGCCAGCAGCTCCGGCCGGGAGAACACTGAAGCTTTCTTT. Its translation is CASSSGRENTEAFF.